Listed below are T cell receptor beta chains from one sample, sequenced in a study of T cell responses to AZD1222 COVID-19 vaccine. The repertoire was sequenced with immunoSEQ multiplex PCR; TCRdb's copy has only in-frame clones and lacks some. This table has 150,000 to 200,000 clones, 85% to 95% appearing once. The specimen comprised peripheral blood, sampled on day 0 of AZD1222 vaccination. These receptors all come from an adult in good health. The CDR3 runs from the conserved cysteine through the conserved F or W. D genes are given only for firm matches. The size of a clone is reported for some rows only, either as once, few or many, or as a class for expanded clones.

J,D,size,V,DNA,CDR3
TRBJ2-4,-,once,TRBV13,TGTGCCAGCAGCTTACAGGGGGCCAAAAACATTCAGTACTTC,CASSLQGAKNIQYF
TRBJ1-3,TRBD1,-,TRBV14,TGTGCCAGCAGCCAAGTTGTGGACAGGGGAAGGTCTGGAAACACCATATATTTT,CASSQVVDRGRSGNTIYF
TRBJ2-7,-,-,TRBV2,TGTGCCGCCTCCACAACAGCCCCTACCGAGCAGTACTTC,CAASTTAPTEQYF
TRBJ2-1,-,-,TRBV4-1,TGCGCCAGCAGCCAACAGGGTCTTCGGAACAATGAGCAGTTCTTC,CASSQQGLRNNEQFF
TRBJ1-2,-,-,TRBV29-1,TGCAGCGTTGTCTCAGGGACGAGGGGCTATGGCTACACCTTC,CSVVSGTRGYGYTF
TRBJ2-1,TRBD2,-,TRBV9,TGTGCCAGCAGCGTAGAGGGGACTAGTTCTAGCAATGAGCAGTTCTTC,CASSVEGTSSSNEQFF
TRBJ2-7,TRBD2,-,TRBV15,TGTGCCACCAGCGCCCGGCGGGGGACTAGCCCTACCTACGAGCAGTACTTC,CATSARRGTSPTYEQYF
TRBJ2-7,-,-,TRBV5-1,TGCGCCAGCAGCCGGGAGGGACAGAACTACGAGCAGTACTTC,CASSREGQNYEQYF
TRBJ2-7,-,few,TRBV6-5,TGTGCCAGCAGTTCCAGGCTAGGGCTCGAGCAGTACTTC,CASSSRLGLEQYF
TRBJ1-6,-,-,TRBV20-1,TGCAGTGCTAGAGAGAATACGCACCTCCACTTT,CSARENTHLHF
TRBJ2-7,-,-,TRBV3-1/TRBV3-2,TGTGCCAGCAGCCCCTGGGGGCAGGGGTCCTACGAGCAGTACTTC,CASSPWGQGSYEQYF
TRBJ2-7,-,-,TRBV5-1,TGCGCCAGCAGCCCCTCTATCGGAGAGCAGTACTTC,CASSPSIGEQYF
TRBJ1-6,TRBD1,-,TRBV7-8,TGTGCCAGCGGGGGGACAGAGTATAATTCACCCCTCCACTTT,CASGGTEYNSPLHF
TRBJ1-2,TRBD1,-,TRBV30,TGTGCCTGGAGTCAGGGGGCCTACTATGGCTACACCTTC,CAWSQGAYYGYTF
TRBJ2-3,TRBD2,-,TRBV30,TGTGCCTGGAGTGGGGGACTAGCGGGAGTGGTAGATACGCAGTATTTT,CAWSGGLAGVVDTQYF
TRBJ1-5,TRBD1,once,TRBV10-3,TGTGCCACCAGGACAGGCCGAAATCAGCCCCAGCATTTT,CATRTGRNQPQHF
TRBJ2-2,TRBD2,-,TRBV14,TGTGCCAGCAGCGGGAGGGATACTCGGTCCGGGGAGCTGTTTTTT,CASSGRDTRSGELFF
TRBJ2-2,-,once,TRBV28,TGTGCCAGCAGAGGGGGGACTTGGGCCGGGGAGCTGTTTTTT,CASRGGTWAGELFF
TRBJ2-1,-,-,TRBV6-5,TGTGCCAGCAGCTCCCCCGGCGAAGTCAATGAGCAGTTCTTC,CASSSPGEVNEQFF
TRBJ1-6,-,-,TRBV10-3,TGTGCCATCAGTGAGGATGGGTCACCCCTCCACTTT,CAISEDGSPLHF
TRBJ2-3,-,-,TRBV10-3,TGTGCCATCAGTCGGGTCAGCACAGATACGCAGTATTTT,CAISRVSTDTQYF
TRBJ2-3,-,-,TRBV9,TGTGCCAGCAGGCCTAGCGGCACAGATACGCAGTATTTT,CASRPSGTDTQYF
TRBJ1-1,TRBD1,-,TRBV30,TGTGCCTGGAGTGAAGGGACAGCCATGAGCACTGAAGCTTTCTTT,CAWSEGTAMSTEAFF
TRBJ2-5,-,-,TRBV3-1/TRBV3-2,TGTGCCAGCAGCCAAGGCCGGCCCCAGGGGACTGAGACCCAGTACTTC,CASSQGRPQGTETQYF
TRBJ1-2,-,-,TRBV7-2,TGTGCCAGCAGCTTAGGTCCGGGGAACTATGGCTACACCTTC,CASSLGPGNYGYTF
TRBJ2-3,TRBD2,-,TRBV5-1,TGCGCCAGCAGCCATAGCGGGAGAGGCACAGATACGCAGTATTTT,CASSHSGRGTDTQYF
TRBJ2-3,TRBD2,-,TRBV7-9,TGTGCCAGCAGCTTAGCCGAAGCGGGAGGTGATACGCAGTATTTT,CASSLAEAGGDTQYF
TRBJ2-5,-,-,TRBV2,TGTGCCAGCCTAAGGACAGTGAAAGAGACCCAGTACTTC,CASLRTVKETQYF
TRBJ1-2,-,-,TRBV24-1,TGTGCCACCAGTGATGAGCGGGGGCGAGGCTACACCTTC,CATSDERGRGYTF
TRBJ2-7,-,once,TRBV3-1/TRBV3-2,TGTGCCAGCAGCCAAGAAGGTTCGGGCCGCGAGCAGTACTTC,CASSQEGSGREQYF
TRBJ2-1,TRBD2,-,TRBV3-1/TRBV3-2,TGTGCCAGCAGCCCCCGGCGGCTAGCGGGCAACAATGAGCAGTTCTTC,CASSPRRLAGNNEQFF
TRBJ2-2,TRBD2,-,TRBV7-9,TGTGCCAGCAGCTTAAGGAGCGGGAGGGCAGGGGAGCTGTTTTTT,CASSLRSGRAGELFF
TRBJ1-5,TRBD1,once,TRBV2,TGTGCCAGCAGTGACCTCGGACAGGGGATGGGGGGCAATCAGCCCCAGCATTTT,CASSDLGQGMGGNQPQHF
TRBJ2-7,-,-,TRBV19,TGTGCCAGTAGTATAGGGGGATCTAAGGATCCCTCCTACGAGCAGTACTTC,CASSIGGSKDPSYEQYF
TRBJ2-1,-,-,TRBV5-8,TGTGCCAGCAGCTCGGTAGTTCGGGGGGCAAGCTCCTACAATGAGCAGTTCTTC,CASSSVVRGASSYNEQFF
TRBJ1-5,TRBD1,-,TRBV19,TGTGCCAGTAAGTATTTGTCGGGACAGTCCAATCAGCCCCAGCATTTT,CASKYLSGQSNQPQHF
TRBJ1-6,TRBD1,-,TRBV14,TGTGCCAGCAGCCAGCCTCCATCCGGGACAGGGGGGAATTCACCCCTCCACTTT,CASSQPPSGTGGNSPLHF
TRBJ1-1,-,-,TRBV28,TGTGCCAGCATCGGGGTACTGATGGTCGCAGGAAACACTGAAGCTTTCTTT,CASIGVLMVAGNTEAFF